These 28 T cell receptor beta chains were all obtained from the same sample, sequenced in a study of blood T cells in healthy people across ages. Alongside a J-beta primer mix, a sample-barcoded 5' primer served in a second PCR lasting roughly 6 to 11 cycles. One entry per CDR3 protein results from TCRdb running MiXCR on the 5' RACE reads. Counted here are approximately 1,000,000 distinct CDR3 sequences, roughly two fifths occurring once; the ten biggest clones make up over 10%. Specimen: blood. These receptors were obtained from a man in his late teens or twenties in good health.

The CDR3 DNA sequence: TGTGCCAGCAGCTTAAATTCGGTGGGGTCCTACAATGAGCAGTTCTTC. This sequence encodes CASSLNSVGSYNEQFF. This chain uses TRBV11-1 with TRBJ2-1; D gene unclear. Looked up from germline, CDR1 is SGHAT and CDR2 is FQDESV (reference sequence). The CDR3 totals 16 residues. V gave up 2 bases and J gave up 1 base, with 12 bases separating them.

V is TRBV6-6 and J is TRBJ2-3; D remains unclear. This CDR3 is 15 amino acids long. Germline-derived CDR1 and CDR2 are MNHNY and SVGAGI (reference sequence). V was shortened by 7 bases and J by 0 bases, with 14 bases between the two germline ends. The CDR3 loop reads CASTVDGASTDTQYF. CDR3 coding DNA: TGTGCCAGCACCGTCGACGGCGCTAGCACAGATACGCAGTATTTT.

This sequence joins TRBV27 and TRBJ2-1, with D tentatively TRBD2 (6 bases). The CDR3 covers 12 residues. Trimming stripped 7 bases from V and 9 bases from J, with 13 bases between. Germline CDR1 and CDR2: MNHEY and SMNVEV (reference sequence). The DNA for the CDR3 is TGTGCCAGCATGGGAGACGGGAGTGAGCAGTTCTTC. Translation gives CASMGDGSEQFF.

This chain uses TRBV7-8 with TRBJ2-4; D might be TRBD1 (6 bases). TRBJ2-7 matches the DNA end more closely, so the J call is doubtful. The CDR3 sequence is 15 residues long. CDR1 and CDR2 from the germline V gene are SGHVS and FQNEAQ. CDR3 bases: TGTGCCAGCAGCTCGCACAGGGCCCCACCCTACGAGCAGTACTTC. It yields the protein CASSSHRAPPYEQYF.

On this clonotype itself: Relative to the germline gene, one junction end is altered; a read error may explain this. The chain recombines TRBV27 with TRBJ1-6, with 8 positions matching TRBD1. CDR1 MNHEY and CDR2 SMNVEV come from the germline V gene (reference sequence). The CDR3 spans 15 residues. Written as DNA, the CDR3 is TGTGCCAGCAGTCCCACGGACAGGGTCTACTCACCCCCCCACTTT. Translated, it gives CASSPTDRVYSPPHF.

This chain joins TRBV20-1 and TRBJ2-2; tentative D call: TRBD1 (5 bases). The CDR3 is 13 amino acids. V was cut by 6 bases and J by 4 bases, with 12 bases left in between. CDR1 DFQATT and CDR2 SNEGSKA come from the germline V gene (reference sequence). The CDR3 is CSAKQGSTGELFF. The CDR3 DNA reads as TGCAGTGCCAAGCAGGGAAGCACCGGGGAGCTGTTTTTT.

In regard to this clonotype: The junction differs from germline at one of its ends, possibly a read error. CDR3 in amino acids: CASSTTGTGGDTQYF. The CDR3 nucleotides read TGTGCTAGCAGCACAACGGGGACAGGGGGAGATACGCAGTATTTT. V gene TRBV7-7 combines with J gene TRBJ2-3, with TRBD1 matching 11 bases. CDR1 SSHAT and CDR2 FNYEAQ come from the germline V gene (reference sequence). The CDR3 runs to 15 residues.

The chain is built from TRBV29-1 and TRBJ1-1; maybe TRBD1 (6 bases). The length of the CDR3 is 13 residues. The germline V and J ends were trimmed by 7 bases and 1 base, with 13 bases remaining between them. Germline V gene data show CDR1 as SQVTM and CDR2 as ANQGSEA. CDR3 coding DNA: TGCAGCGCTGGGGCAGGGGAGAACACTGAAGCTTTCTTT. Amino acids: CSAGAGENTEAFF.

This chain connects TRBV7-8 to TRBJ1-5; D remains ambiguous. Germline V lookup: CDR1 SGHVS, CDR2 FQNEAQ. Trimming pared 0 bases from V and 7 bases from J, leaving 19 bases between. The CDR3 is 17 amino acids. In DNA form, the CDR3 reads TGTGCCAGCAGCTTAGCGGGCCCCGCTTTGGTAACCCAGCCCCAGCATTTT. Translated: CASSLAGPALVTQPQHF.

In this sample, this clonotype turned up a few times. This chain uses TRBV9 with TRBJ2-4; D uncertain. Trimming cost V 0 bases and J 0 bases, with 16 bases left between them. Looked up from germline, CDR1 is SGDLS and CDR2 is YYNGEE. The CDR3 length is 18 residues. CDR3 sequence reads: CASSVGGQVTIAKNIQYF. DNA of the CDR3: TGTGCCAGCAGCGTAGGAGGTCAGGTGACGATAGCCAAAAACATTCAGTACTTC.

The chain uses TRBV4-2 and TRBJ2-5; either TRBD1 or TRBD2 may fit D (6 bases each). The germline V gene encodes CDR1 LGHNA and CDR2 YNFKEQ. The V gene lost 4 bases and the J gene lost 11 bases, with 20 bases spanning the gap. CDR3 size: 14 residues. For the CDR3, the DNA is TGTGCCAGCAGCCCTCAAGGGGGGAGAAGTGCTCAGTACTTC. This encodes CASSPQGGRSAQYF.

V gene TRBV25-1 combines with J gene TRBJ1-2; D is possibly TRBD1 (6 bases). The CDR3 spans 15 residues. The germline V gene has CDR1 MGHDK and CDR2 SYGVNS. V gave up 4 bases and J gave up 8 bases, with 20 bases separating them. The CDR3 coding sequence is TGTGCCAGCAGTGGCCGAGGGGGGCTACAAGAAGGCTACACCTTC. It yields the protein CASSGRGGLQEGYTF.

With respect to this clonotype: Germline and junction disagree at one end, which may indicate a read error. DNA for the CDR3: TGCGCCAGCAGCCCACGACTGGGCTCCTGCGAGCAGTACTTC. It specifies CASSPRLGSCEQYF. The rearrangement links TRBV4-3 to TRBJ2-5; D gene uncertain. The J call may be faulty, since TRBJ2-7 better matches the DNA end. This CDR3 contains 14 residues. CDR1 is LGHNA, CDR2 YSLEER, per germline.

This chain uses TRBV28 with TRBJ1-1; D uncertain. Germline V gives CDR1 MDHEN, CDR2 SYDVKM. CDR3 length: 9 residues. Trimming took 8 bases from V and 7 from J, leaving 5 bases between them. Written as DNA, the CDR3 is TGTGCCAGCGGAGATGAAGCTTTCTTT. Its translation is CASGDEAFF.

This clonotype was detected a few times. The chain uses TRBV25-1 and TRBJ2-3; 10 positions agree with TRBD1. Germline CDR1 and CDR2: MGHDK and SYGVNS. There are 14 residues in the CDR3. V trimming: 6 bases; J trimming: 5 bases; junction bases outside the gene matches: 5. As DNA, the CDR3 is TGTGCCAGCAGCCCCTGGACAGGGGGAGATACGCAGTATTTT. It encodes CASSPWTGGDTQYF.

This rearrangement joins TRBV7-2 to TRBJ1-6; D unclear. Between the trimmed V and J ends, which lost 6 bases and 0 bases, there was a span of 12 bases. The CDR3 consists of 16 residues. Germline V lookup: CDR1 SGHTA, CDR2 FQGNSA. The DNA for the CDR3 is TGTGCCAGCAGTTCTTTCCCGAGCTCCTATAATTCACCCCTCCACTTT. Its translation is CASSSFPSSYNSPLHF.

V gene TRBV5-5 combines with J gene TRBJ1-5; D is uncertain. This CDR3 comprises 13 residues. Germline V CDR1 and CDR2: SGHKS, YYEKEE (reference sequence). V shed 1 base and J shed 6 bases, with 8 bases lying between them. In DNA, the CDR3 is TGTGCCAGCAGCTTGTTTATCTCTCAGCCCCAGCATTTT. Translation: CASSLFISQPQHF.

The genes are TRBV6-2 or TRBV6-3 and TRBJ2-5, with TRBD2 matching over 8 bases. The CDR3 totals 12 residues. Germline values: CDR1 MNHEY, CDR2 SVGEGT. The ends lost 8 bases at V and 4 bases at J; junction bases unmatched: 3. The CDR3: CASRSGRETQYF. CDR3 DNA sequence: TGTGCCAGCCGAAGCGGGAGAGAGACCCAGTACTTC.

The chain uses TRBV6-5 and TRBJ1-3; D may be TRBD1 (6 bases). Trimming stripped 9 bases from V and 4 bases from J, with 19 bases between. Germline CDR1 is MNHEY and CDR2 is SVGAGI. The CDR3 sequence is 15 residues long. In nucleotides, the CDR3 is TGTGCCAGTGCGGGCAGTACAGGGAACGGAAACACCATATATTTT. Protein sequence: CASAGSTGNGNTIYF.

The chain joins TRBV6-5 to TRBJ1-2; D gene ambiguous. The CDR3 contains 13 residues. Trimming stripped 5 bases from V and 0 bases from J, with 7 bases between. Germline CDR1 MNHEY, CDR2 SVGAGI. CDR3 coding DNA: TGTGCCAGCAGTGTAAATACTAACTATGGCTACACCTTC. It translates to CASSVNTNYGYTF.

This clonotype was seen just once. The chain uses TRBV12-3 or TRBV12-4 and TRBJ2-2; no reliable D call. There are 17 residues in the CDR3. V lost 3 bases, J lost 4 bases, and 18 bases lay in between. CDR3 sequence (DNA): TGTGCCAGCAGTTTCTCTATTATATCAGGTGGCACCGGGGAGCTGTTTTTT. It specifies CASSFSIISGGTGELFF.

The table lists this clonotype with a few counts. This chain links TRBV7-9 with TRBJ1-1, with 8 bases matching TRBD1. This CDR3 has 17 residues. Germline CDR1 reads SEHNR; CDR2 reads FQNEAQ (reference sequence). J was trimmed by 1 base and V by 6 bases; bases with no gene match: 13. CDR3 sequence (DNA): TGTGCCAGCAGTCCCAGGAAGGGGACAGGCCAGAACACTGAAGCTTTCTTT. Amino acids: CASSPRKGTGQNTEAFF. The full variable domain, completed using reference TRBV7-9 and TRBJ1-1, is DTGVSQNPRHKITKRGQNVTFRCDPISEHNRLYWYRQTLGQGPEFLTYFQNEAQLEKSRLLSDRFSAERPKGSFSTLEIQRTEQGDSAMYLCASSPRKGTGQNTEAFFGQGTRLTVV.

V is TRBV7-2 and J is TRBJ2-3; D not resolved. V lost 5 bases and J 6 bases, leaving 24 bases between the germline ends. CDR1 SGHTA and CDR2 FQGNSA come from the germline V gene. CDR3 length equals 17 residues. The CDR3 DNA is TGTGCCAGCAGCCCGCACTCAGGCTCCGGTAGCAGTGATACGCAGTATTTT. This codes for CASSPHSGSGSSDTQYF.

This clonotype showed up just a few times. The gene calls are TRBV9 and TRBJ1-2; D ambiguous. The CDR3 extends over 17 amino acids. The germline CDR1 and CDR2 sequences are SGDLS and YYNGEE. The germline V and J ends were trimmed by 3 bases and 1 base, with 19 bases remaining between them. The CDR3 DNA sequence: TGTGCCAGCAGCGCGGACGGACGGACCCGATTTAACTATGGCTACACCTTC. Amino acids: CASSADGRTRFNYGYTF.

This clonotype was seen at least ten times. The V gene is TRBV25-1, the J gene TRBJ1-1; 7 bases fit TRBD1. This CDR3 region has 13 residues. J gave up 2 bases and V 6 bases, and 3 bases lay outside the gene matches. Germline CDR1 MGHDK, CDR2 SYGVNS. CDR3 DNA sequence: TGTGCCAGCAGAGGGACAGCTAACACTGAAGCTTTCTTT. This translates into CASRGTANTEAFF.

The DNA of the CDR3 is TGTGCCAGCAGCTTAGGACAGGCGACCACTGAAGCTTTCTTT. Its protein product is CASSLGQATTEAFF. The chain is built from TRBV7-9 and TRBJ1-1; TRBD1 might be the D (6 bases). Germline CDR1 and CDR2: SEHNR and FQNEAQ (reference sequence). Trimming cost V 1 base and J 4 bases, with 10 bases left between them. The CDR3 is 14 amino acids.

This clonotype was detected once. The DNA of the CDR3 is TGCGCCAGCAGCTCCTCGTCAGATTCCAATGAGCAGTTCTTC. This codes for CASSSSSDSNEQFF. The chain links TRBV5-1 to TRBJ2-1; no reliable D call. Looked up from germline, CDR1 is SGHRS and CDR2 is YFSETQ. The V and J ends lost 3 bases and 6 bases respectively, with 13 bases between them. The CDR3 runs to 14 residues.

The rearrangement uses TRBV20-1 and TRBJ1-1; possibly TRBD1 for D (6 bases). Trimming removed 1 base at V and 3 bases at J, with 15 bases between. The CDR3 contains 15 residues. Germline V gene sequence: CDR1 DFQATT, CDR2 SNEGSKA (reference sequence). DNA of the CDR3: TGCAGTGCTAGAGGGGGACAAACTGTGGACACTGAAGCTTTCTTT. Translated: CSARGGQTVDTEAFF.